The T cell receptor (beta chain) described here comes from a study of T cell repertoires in cytomegalovirus infection. Looking at the study overall: Through public TCR beta signatures, both CMV infection and matching HLA type were indicated.

Ten or more counts support this clonotype. Its matching antigen is unknown. Points from the study as a whole: Across the ex vivo response, the dominant clonotypes were HLA-C-restricted CMV-specific TCR beta clonotypes. Carriage of CMV together with the relevant HLA was identifiable through cumulative public TCR beta family frequency.

This CDR3 contains 18 residues. Germline V lookup: CDR1 MNHNY, CDR2 SVGAGI (reference sequence). The ends lost 2 bases at V and 6 bases at J; junction bases unmatched: 16. In TCRdb, the reads were re-called with MiXCR into one record per CDR3 protein. The sample lists roughly 130,000 distinct CDR3 sequences; under 30% were seen once. The genes are TRBV6-6 and TRBJ2-1; TRBD1 agrees at 7 bases. Sequencing was performed on PBMCs, sequenced either directly or after in vitro stimulation (not recorded which). The TCR originated in a human donor in good health (CMV status not recorded). Some clones in this sample may be carry-over from other donors' samples. The CDR3 spells CASSYPLTGSKGANEQFF. CDR3 nucleotide sequence: TGTGCCAGCAGTTACCCCCTTACCGGGTCAAAGGGGGCCAATGAGCAGTTCTTC.